These 16 T cell receptor beta chains originate from one sample sequenced in a study of cytotoxic CD8 clonotypes in ibrutinib-treated CLL. Profiling relied on immunoSEQ multiplex PCR, and the TCRdb table lists in-frame clones only, not all of them. The table lists tens of thousands of clones, around 68% of them singletons. This specimen consisted of PBMCs, obtained after 12 months of ibrutinib treatment. Receptors were obtained from a human donor with chronic lymphocytic leukemia.

Relative to its sample, this clone is medium-sized. V and J are TRBV2 and TRBJ1-2, with 11 bases that match TRBD1. The germline gives CDR1 SNHLY, CDR2 FYNNEI. Unmatched junction bases numbered 8, after V lost 4 bases and J lost 1 base. There are 17 residues in the CDR3. CDR3 in DNA: TGTGCCAGCAGTGTCGGACAGGGGGCTGGGGGTAACTATGGCTACACCTTC. Its protein product is CASSVGQGAGGNYGYTF.

With respect to this clone: A far more abundant clone sits one base away, making this likely a read error. At the DNA level, this CDR3 is encoded by other sequences in the same sample as well. This sequence joins TRBV4-1 and TRBJ2-7, with a tentative D call TRBD2 (6 bases). Germline values: CDR1 MGHRA, CDR2 YSYEKL. The CDR3 consists of 15 residues. Trimming stripped 3 bases from V and 2 bases from J, with 14 bases between. For the CDR3, the DNA is TGCGCCAGCAGCCAGTTATCGGGGGAGGCCTACGAGCAGTACTTC. Its protein product is CASSQLSGEAYEQYF.

The chain joins TRBV6-6 to TRBJ2-2; D gene unclear. Trimming stripped 6 bases from V and 4 bases from J, with 9 bases between. Germline loops: CDR1 MNHNY, CDR2 SVGAGI (reference sequence). This CDR3 has 13 amino acids. CDR3 loop: CASRTSGTGELFF. The CDR3 nucleotides are TGTGCCAGCAGGACCTCGGGCACCGGGGAGCTGTTTTTT.

This clone was recorded only once. The chain combines TRBV19 with TRBJ2-5; 7 nucleotides agree with TRBD1. The ends lost 4 bases at V and 2 bases at J; junction bases unmatched: 4. CDR1 is LNHDA and CDR2 is SQIVND in the germline V gene (reference sequence). The CDR3 is 14 residues long. CDR3 in amino acids: CASSRGTEQETQYF. CDR3 coding DNA: TGTGCCAGTAGTAGAGGGACAGAGCAAGAGACCCAGTACTTC.

CDR3 in DNA: TGTGCCAGAAGCTTCGTCCTAAGAGTTCTAGATACGCAGTATTTT. Amino acids: CARSFVLRVLDTQYF. V usage is TRBV6-4 and J usage is TRBJ2-3; no firm D call. This CDR3 region has 15 residues. Germline V gives CDR1 MRHNA, CDR2 SNTAGT. Trimming pared 9 bases from V and 5 bases from J, leaving 21 bases between.

The chain joins TRBV25-1 to TRBJ2-5, with D perhaps matching TRBD2 (6 bases). CDR1 and CDR2 (germline): MGHDK, SYGVNS. V shed 6 bases and J shed 1 base, with 9 bases lying between them. This CDR3 has 13 amino acids. This chain's CDR3 is CASREGLQETQYF. DNA for the CDR3: TGTGCCAGCAGAGAGGGACTCCAAGAGACCCAGTACTTC.

The gene calls are TRBV4-1 and TRBJ2-7; D gene unclear. The CDR3 contains 14 residues. CDR1 and CDR2 from the germline V gene are MGHRA and YSYEKL. V lost 5 bases and J 5 bases, leaving 16 bases between the germline ends. The chain's CDR3 is CASSSQLIGDEQYF. CDR3 DNA sequence: TGCGCCAGCAGCTCTCAGTTAATCGGCGACGAGCAGTACTTC.

The V and J genes are TRBV5-1 and TRBJ2-2; 7 bases match TRBD1. V shed 4 bases, J shed 2 bases, and the junction held 8 bases outside the gene matches. The germline CDR1 and CDR2 sequences are SGHRS and YFSETQ. The CDR3 runs to 16 residues. CDR3 in DNA: TGCGCCAGCAGCCCGGGACAGACTTTCAACACCGGGGAGCTGTTTTTT. Amino acids: CASSPGQTFNTGELFF.

This clone was recorded a few times. V usage is TRBV5-6 and J usage is TRBJ2-3, with TRBD2 identical over 7 bases. Losses at the gene ends were 2 bases for V and 3 bases for J; bases not matched to a gene: 6. Germline V gene data show CDR1 as SGHDT and CDR2 as YYEEEE. The CDR3 has 15 residues. CDR3 bases: TGTGCCAGCAGCTTTGGCGGGAGCACTACAGATACGCAGTATTTT. This sequence encodes CASSFGGSTTDTQYF.

The gene calls are TRBV19 and TRBJ1-2; 8 bases align to TRBD1. V shed 6 bases and J 6 bases; nucleotides not matched to a gene: 6. The CDR3 length is 13 residues. The V gene's germline CDR1 is LNHDA and CDR2 SQIVND (reference sequence). Here the CDR3 reads CASRRTGKHGYTF. The CDR3, as DNA: TGTGCCAGTAGACGGACAGGGAAACATGGCTACACCTTC.

V and J are TRBV23-1 and TRBJ2-5, with no clear D. The assigned J gene may be wrong: the sequence end matches TRBJ2-7 better. TRBV23-1 is recorded as an ORF, its role being uncertain. This CDR3 region has 11 residues. DNA of the CDR3: TGCGCCAGCAGGACGGGCCACGAGCAGTACTTC. This sequence encodes CASRTGHEQYF.

V gene TRBV2 combines with J gene TRBJ2-1; 9 positions agree with TRBD2. The V gene end was trimmed by 5 bases and the J gene end by 1 base; junction bases not matched to a gene: 3. The CDR3 loop spans 15 amino acids. Germline lookup yields CDR1 SNHLY and CDR2 FYNNEI. CDR3 sequence reads: CASSSAGGSYNEQFF. The CDR3 DNA is TGTGCCAGCAGTTCAGCGGGAGGATCCTACAATGAGCAGTTCTTC.

V and J are TRBV5-1 and TRBJ1-2; TRBD1 might be the D (6 bases). CDR3 length: 14 amino acids. CDR1 and CDR2 (germline): SGHRS, YFSETQ. V was clipped by 4 bases and J by 5 bases, with 15 bases between them. CDR3 nucleotide sequence: TGCGCCAGCAGCGGAGACAGGCCTACATATGGCTACACCTTC. It specifies CASSGDRPTYGYTF.

The chain links TRBV5-1 to TRBJ1-2; 11 positions agree with TRBD1. CDR3 length equals 15 residues. J lost 6 bases, V lost 4 bases, and 8 bases had no gene match. Per germline, CDR1 SGHRS and CDR2 YFSETQ. CDR3 amino acids: CASSPGQGAFNGYTF. The CDR3 DNA reads TGCGCCAGCAGCCCAGGACAGGGGGCATTCAATGGCTACACCTTC.

The V gene is TRBV6-1, the J gene TRBJ1-2; D possibly corresponds to TRBD1 (6 bases). Germline CDR1 is MNHNS and CDR2 is SASEGT. V gave up 7 bases and J gave up 4 bases, with 19 bases separating them. The CDR3 is made up of 15 amino acids. The CDR3 bases are TGTGCCAGCAACAGGGACAACTTGCCTGGCTATGGCTACACCTTC. It encodes CASNRDNLPGYGYTF.

J is TRBJ2-3 and V is TRBV9, with D unclear. CDR3 size: 14 residues. The V end was cut by 0 bases, the J end by 6 bases, with 11 bases between. Germline CDR1 SGDLS, CDR2 YYNGEE. CDR3 amino acids: CASSVGSLEDTQYF. The CDR3, as DNA: TGTGCCAGCAGCGTAGGTTCCTTGGAGGATACGCAGTATTTT.